This TCR beta chain came from a study of graft-versus-host responses after intestinal transplantation. Study-wide points: Early declines in HvG clones that occurred post-transplant were associated with peak circulating GvH clone levels.

Regarding this clone: What it recognizes is unknown.

Produced via immunoSEQ multiplex PCR; TCRdb's table is partial and in-frame only. Here the sample spans tens of thousands of clones, around 90% being singletons. CDR3 length equals 15 residues. V shed 6 bases and J shed 2 bases, with 15 bases lying between them. CDR1 is MDHEN, CDR2 SYDVKM, per germline. The sequencing here drew on unstimulated CD8+ T cells sorted from spleen or lymph node cells, taken before transplant. The chain employs TRBV28 and TRBJ2-3, with D perhaps matching TRBD1 (6 bases). The TCR originated in a human donor who was the organ donor for an intestinal transplant. The DNA of the CDR3 is TGTGCCAGCAGCCCTGGGGGCCGGACCACAGATACGCAGTATTTT. The encoded protein is CASSPGGRTTDTQYF. The variable domain in full, with the rest retrieved from reference TRBV28 and TRBJ2-3, is DVKVTQSSRYLVKRTGEKVFLECVQDMDHENMFWYRQDPGLGLRLIYFSYDVKMKEKGDIPEGYSVSREKKERFSLILESASTNQTSMYLCASSPGGRTTDTQYFGPGTRLTVL.